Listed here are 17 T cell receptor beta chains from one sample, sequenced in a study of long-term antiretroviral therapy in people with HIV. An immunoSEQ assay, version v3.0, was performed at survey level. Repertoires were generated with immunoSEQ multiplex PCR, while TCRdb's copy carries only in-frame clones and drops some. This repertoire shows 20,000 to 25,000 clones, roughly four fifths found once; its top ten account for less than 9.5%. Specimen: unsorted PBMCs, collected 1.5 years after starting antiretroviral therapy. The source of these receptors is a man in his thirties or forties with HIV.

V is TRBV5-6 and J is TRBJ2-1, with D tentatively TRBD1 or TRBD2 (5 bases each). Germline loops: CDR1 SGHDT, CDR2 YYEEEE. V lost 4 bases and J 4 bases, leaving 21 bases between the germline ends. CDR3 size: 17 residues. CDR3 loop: CASSAVGRSHQYNEQFF. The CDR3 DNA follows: TGTGCCAGCAGCGCGGTGGGACGGAGCCATCAGTACAATGAGCAGTTCTTC.

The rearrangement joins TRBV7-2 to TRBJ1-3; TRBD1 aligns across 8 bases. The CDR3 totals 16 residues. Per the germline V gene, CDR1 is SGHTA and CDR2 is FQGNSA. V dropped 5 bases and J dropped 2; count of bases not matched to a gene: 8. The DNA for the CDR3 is TGTGCCAGCAGCCCGTGGACAGGGAACACTGGAAACACCATATATTTT. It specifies CASSPWTGNTGNTIYF.

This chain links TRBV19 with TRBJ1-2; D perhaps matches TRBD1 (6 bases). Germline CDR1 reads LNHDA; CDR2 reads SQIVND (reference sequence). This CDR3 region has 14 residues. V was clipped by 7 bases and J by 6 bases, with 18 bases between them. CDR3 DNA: TGTGCCAGTACCCCCACTGACGGACAGAATGGCTACACCTTC. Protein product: CASTPTDGQNGYTF.

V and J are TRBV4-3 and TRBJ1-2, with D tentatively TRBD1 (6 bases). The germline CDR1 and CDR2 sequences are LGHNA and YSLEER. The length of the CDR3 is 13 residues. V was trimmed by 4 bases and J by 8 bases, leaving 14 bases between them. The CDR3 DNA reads TGCGCCAGCAGCCGCCAACAGGGTGACGGCTACACCTTC. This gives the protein CASSRQQGDGYTF.

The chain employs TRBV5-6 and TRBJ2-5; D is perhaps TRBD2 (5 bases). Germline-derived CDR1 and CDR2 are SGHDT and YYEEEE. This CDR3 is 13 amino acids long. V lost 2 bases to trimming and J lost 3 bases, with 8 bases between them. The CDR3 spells CASSFSEEETQYF. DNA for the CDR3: TGTGCCAGCAGCTTCTCGGAGGAAGAGACCCAGTACTTC. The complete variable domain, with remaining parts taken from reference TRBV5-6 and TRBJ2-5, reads DAGVTQSPTHLIKTRGQQVTLRCSPKSGHDTVSWYQQALGQGPQFIFQYYEEEERQRGNFPDRFSGHQFPNYSSELNVNALLLGDSALYLCASSFSEEETQYFGPGTRLLVL.

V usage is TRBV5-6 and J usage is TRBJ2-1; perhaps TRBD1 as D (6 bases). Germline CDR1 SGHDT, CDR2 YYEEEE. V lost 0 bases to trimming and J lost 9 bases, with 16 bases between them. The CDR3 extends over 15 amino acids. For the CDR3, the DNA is TGTGCCAGCAGCTTGGTTTCTAACAGGGCGGCTGAGCAGTTCTTC. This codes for CASSLVSNRAAEQFF.

The CDR3 loop is CAWRGVGGNDEQYF. CDR3 nucleotides: TGTGCCTGGAGAGGGGTAGGGGGCAACGACGAGCAGTACTTC. The chain employs TRBV30 and TRBJ2-7, with 7 bases fitting TRBD1. Germline V gene data show CDR1 as GTSNPN and CDR2 as SVGIG (reference sequence). After removal of 3 bases from V and 5 bases from J, the junction contained 10 bases not matched to a gene. The CDR3 totals 14 residues.

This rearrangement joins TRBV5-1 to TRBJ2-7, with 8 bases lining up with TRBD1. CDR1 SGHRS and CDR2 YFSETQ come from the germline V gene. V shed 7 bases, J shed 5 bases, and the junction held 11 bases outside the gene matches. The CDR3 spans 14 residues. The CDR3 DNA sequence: TGCGCCAGCTCAGGACAGGGTCTTTCAGACGAGCAGTACTTC. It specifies CASSGQGLSDEQYF.

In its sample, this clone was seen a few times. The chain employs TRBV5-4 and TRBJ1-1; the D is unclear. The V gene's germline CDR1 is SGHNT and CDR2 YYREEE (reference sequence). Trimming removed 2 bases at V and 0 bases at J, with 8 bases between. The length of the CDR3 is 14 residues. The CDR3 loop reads CASSFKAMNTEAFF. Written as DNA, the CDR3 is TGTGCCAGCAGCTTCAAAGCAATGAACACTGAAGCTTTCTTT.

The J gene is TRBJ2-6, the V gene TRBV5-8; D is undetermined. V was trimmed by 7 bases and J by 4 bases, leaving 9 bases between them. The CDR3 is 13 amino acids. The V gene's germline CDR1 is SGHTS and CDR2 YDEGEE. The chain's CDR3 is CASLTSGANVLTF. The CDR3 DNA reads TGTGCCAGCTTAACCTCCGGGGCCAACGTCCTGACTTTC.

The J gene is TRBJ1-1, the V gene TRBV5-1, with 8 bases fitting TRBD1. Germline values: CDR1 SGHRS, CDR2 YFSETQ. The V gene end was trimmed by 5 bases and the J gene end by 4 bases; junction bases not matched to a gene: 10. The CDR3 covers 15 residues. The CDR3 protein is CASSQTQGGGTEAFF. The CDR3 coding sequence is TGCGCCAGCAGTCAAACACAGGGGGGGGGCACTGAAGCTTTCTTT.

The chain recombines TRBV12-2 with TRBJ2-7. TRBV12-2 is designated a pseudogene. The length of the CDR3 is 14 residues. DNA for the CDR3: TGTGCAAGTCGCGACCGGGACCGATCCTACGAGCAGTACTTC. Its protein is CASRDRDRSYEQYF.

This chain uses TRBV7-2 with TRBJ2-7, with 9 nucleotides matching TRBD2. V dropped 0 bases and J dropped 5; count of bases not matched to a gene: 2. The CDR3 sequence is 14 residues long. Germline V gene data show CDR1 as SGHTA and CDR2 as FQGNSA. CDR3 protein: CASSLASGSHEQYF. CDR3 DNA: TGTGCCAGCAGCTTAGCTAGCGGGAGTCACGAGCAGTACTTC.

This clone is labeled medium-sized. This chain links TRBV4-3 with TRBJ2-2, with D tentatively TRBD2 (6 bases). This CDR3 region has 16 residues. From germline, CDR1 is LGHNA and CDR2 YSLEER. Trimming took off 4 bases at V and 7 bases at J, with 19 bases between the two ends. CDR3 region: CASSREGRRVGGELFF. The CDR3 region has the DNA TGCGCCAGCAGCCGCGAGGGGAGGAGGGTCGGCGGGGAGCTGTTTTTT.

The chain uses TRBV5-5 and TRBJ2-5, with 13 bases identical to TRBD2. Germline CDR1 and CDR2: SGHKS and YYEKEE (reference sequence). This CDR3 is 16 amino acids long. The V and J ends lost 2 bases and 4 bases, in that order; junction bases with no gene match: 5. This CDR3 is CASSLEGLAGRETQYF. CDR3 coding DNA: TGTGCCAGCAGCTTAGAGGGACTAGCGGGAAGAGAGACCCAGTACTTC. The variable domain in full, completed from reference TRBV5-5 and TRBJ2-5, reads DAGVTQSPTHLIKTRGQQVTLRCSPISGHKSVSWYQQVLGQGPQFIFQYYEKEERGRGNFPDRFSARQFPNYSSELNVNALLLGDSALYLCASSLEGLAGRETQYFGPGTRLLVL.

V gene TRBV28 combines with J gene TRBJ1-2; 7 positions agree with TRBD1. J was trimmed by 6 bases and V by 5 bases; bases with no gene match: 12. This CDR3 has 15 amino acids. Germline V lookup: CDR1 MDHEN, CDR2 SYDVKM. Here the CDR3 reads CASSPLSGGGNGYTF. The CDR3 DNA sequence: TGTGCCAGCAGTCCCTTGTCAGGGGGAGGGAATGGCTACACCTTC.

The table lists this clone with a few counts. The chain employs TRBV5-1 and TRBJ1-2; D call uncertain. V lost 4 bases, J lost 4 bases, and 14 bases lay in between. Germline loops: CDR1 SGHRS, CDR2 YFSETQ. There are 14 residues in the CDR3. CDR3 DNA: TGCGCCAGCAGCGACACAGAAGATGCCTATGGCTACACCTTC. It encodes CASSDTEDAYGYTF.